Following are 27 T cell receptor beta chains from one sample sequenced in a study of T cell changes during pregnancy in multiple sclerosis. Assay used: immunoSEQ multiplex PCR; TCRdb lists only in-frame clones, some missing. The sample holds 50,000 to 75,000 clones, 91% seen once. The material sequenced was peripheral blood, taken after pregnancy. Receptor source: a female donor in good health, enrolled as a control in a pregnancy study.

The chain is built from TRBV30 and TRBJ1-1; 7 nucleotides match TRBD1. J was trimmed by 5 bases and V by 2 bases; bases with no gene match: 8. In germline, CDR1 is GTSNPN, CDR2 SVGIG (reference sequence). The CDR3 totals 14 residues. The CDR3: CAWSPVTGVTEAFF. Written as DNA, the CDR3 is TGTGCCTGGAGTCCTGTCACAGGGGTAACTGAAGCTTTCTTT. The full variable domain, rest sourced from reference TRBV30 and TRBJ1-1, is SQTIHQWPATLVQPVGSPLSLECTVEGTSNPNLYWYRQAAGRGLQLLFYSVGIGQISSEVPQNLSASRPQDRQFILSSKKLLLSDSGFYLCAWSPVTGVTEAFFGQGTRLTVV.

This rearrangement joins TRBV7-3 to TRBJ1-2, with D tentatively TRBD1 (6 bases). Per germline, CDR1 SGHTA and CDR2 FQGTGA. V was shortened by 0 bases and J by 8 bases, with 19 bases between the two germline ends. The CDR3 totals 16 residues. The CDR3 here is CASSLTPMTGPSGYTF. For the CDR3, the DNA is TGTGCCAGCAGCTTAACGCCCATGACAGGACCTTCCGGCTACACCTTC.

The table lists this clone with a few counts. The gene calls are TRBV5-4 and TRBJ1-1, with 7 bases fitting TRBD1. The germline V gene has CDR1 SGHNT and CDR2 YYREEE (reference sequence). V lost 5 bases, J lost 1 base, and 8 bases stayed unmatched. CDR3 length: 15 residues. CDR3 region: CASRRDSGSNTEAFF. The DNA of the CDR3 is TGTGCCAGCAGGAGGGACAGCGGCTCGAACACTGAAGCTTTCTTT.

This chain joins TRBV5-1 and TRBJ1-5; D gene ambiguous. V lost 4 bases and J 1 base, leaving 15 bases between the germline ends. Germline CDR1 is SGHRS and CDR2 is YFSETQ. The CDR3 is 16 amino acids. The CDR3 DNA sequence: TGCGCCAGCAGCCCCTCGGGTAGTGTGAGCAATCAGCCCCAGCATTTT. Residues: CASSPSGSVSNQPQHF.

The chain joins TRBV15 to TRBJ1-4; the match to TRBD1 covers 7 bases. Germline trimming cut 4 bases from V and 5 bases from J; bases unmatched to any gene: 10. This CDR3 contains 16 residues. Per the germline V gene, CDR1 is LNHNV and CDR2 is YYDKDF (reference sequence). The CDR3 protein is CATSKTNRGMNEKLFF. Here the CDR3 DNA reads TGTGCCACCAGCAAAACCAACAGGGGTATGAATGAAAAACTGTTTTTT.

The genes are TRBV2 and TRBJ1-1; D is unresolved. With 4 bases removed from V and 3 bases from J, the gap between germline ends came to 12 bases. This CDR3 region has 14 residues. Germline V gives CDR1 SNHLY, CDR2 FYNNEI. The CDR3 nucleotides are TGTGCCAGCAGTGTAATAGCGGTACACACTGAAGCTTTCTTT. Its protein product is CASSVIAVHTEAFF.

The chain is built from TRBV2 and TRBJ1-1, with D perhaps matching TRBD1 (6 bases). V was clipped by 6 bases and J by 0 bases, with 11 bases between them. CDR1 is SNHLY, CDR2 FYNNEI, per germline. The CDR3 sequence is 14 residues long. The CDR3 DNA sequence: TGTGCCAGCAGCGTGGACAGCTTGAACACTGAAGCTTTCTTT. Its protein is CASSVDSLNTEAFF.

This chain connects TRBV6-5 to TRBJ1-6; D might be TRBD1 (5 bases). V was clipped by 6 bases and J by 10 bases, with 19 bases between them. The CDR3 consists of 15 residues. Germline CDR1 and CDR2: MNHEY and SVGAGI. In nucleotides, the CDR3 is TGTGCCAGCAGCCTCGCGGGGGGAATAGGGTCACCCCTCCACTTT. Amino acid sequence: CASSLAGGIGSPLHF.

The V and J genes are TRBV18 and TRBJ2-1; perhaps TRBD1 as D (6 bases). The CDR3 has 16 residues. CDR1 is KGHSH, CDR2 LQKENI, per germline. V dropped 0 bases and J dropped 3 bases, with 12 bases sitting between them. The CDR3: CASSPPNQGSYNEQFF. CDR3 nucleotide sequence: TGTGCCAGCTCACCACCGAATCAGGGGAGCTACAATGAGCAGTTCTTC.

This rearrangement joins TRBV5-6 to TRBJ2-2, with D possibly TRBD1 on 8 matching bases. CDR3 length: 18 amino acids. Germline assignment: CDR1 SGHDT and CDR2 YYEEEE. V lost 6 bases and J 5 bases, leaving 26 bases between the germline ends. CDR3: CASTLDRVDGGMTGELFF. The CDR3 region has the DNA TGTGCCAGCACTCTGGACAGGGTGGACGGGGGGATGACCGGGGAGCTGTTTTTT.

The chain employs TRBV19 and TRBJ1-2; D remains unclear. The V end was cut by 8 bases, the J end by 8 bases, with 9 bases between. The CDR3 runs to 10 residues. From germline, CDR1 is LNHDA and CDR2 SQIVND (reference sequence). The CDR3 DNA reads as TGTGCCAGTCCGCTTCGGGGCTACACCTTC. Protein: CASPLRGYTF.

The CDR3 nucleotides are TGTGCCTGGAGTCCCGGTACGGGACAGGGGGCCCAAAAACTGTTTTTT. This codes for CAWSPGTGQGAQKLFF. V is TRBV30 and J is TRBJ1-4; 12 bases fit TRBD1. V trimming: 2 bases; J trimming: 9 bases; junction bases outside the gene matches: 10. There are 16 residues in the CDR3. Germline V CDR1 and CDR2: GTSNPN, SVGIG (reference sequence).

The rearrangement links TRBV6-1 to TRBJ1-1; maybe TRBD1 (6 bases). V was trimmed by 1 base and J by 5 bases, leaving 14 bases between them. Germline V gives CDR1 MNHNS, CDR2 SASEGT. The CDR3 length is 15 residues. The CDR3 protein is CASSEVAGEWTEAFF. The CDR3 coding sequence is TGTGCCAGCAGTGAAGTGGCAGGGGAATGGACTGAAGCTTTCTTT.

The chain employs TRBV27 and TRBJ2-4; a weak D match, TRBD1 (5 bases). Between the trimmed V and J ends, which lost 5 bases and 1 base, there was a span of 15 bases. Germline-derived CDR1 and CDR2 are MNHEY and SMNVEV (reference sequence). CDR3 length equals 16 residues. The CDR3 region is CASSLSTESAKNIQYF. The CDR3 DNA is TGTGCCAGCAGTCTCTCGACAGAGTCGGCCAAAAACATTCAGTACTTC.

The V and J genes are TRBV4-3 and TRBJ2-5; no clear D. From germline, CDR1 is LGHNA and CDR2 YSLEER. Trimming shortened V by 3 bases and J by 2 bases, and 13 bases separated the two germline ends. There are 15 residues in the CDR3. CDR3 nucleotides: TGCGCCAGCAGCCAGGAACCCGGGTCACAAGAGACCCAGTACTTC. Translated: CASSQEPGSQETQYF.

The table lists this clone with a count of one. The V and J genes are TRBV19 and TRBJ1-5, with a possible D match to TRBD1 (5 bases). V dropped 2 bases and J dropped 0 bases, with 8 bases sitting between them. CDR1 LNHDA and CDR2 SQIVND come from the germline V gene (reference sequence). The CDR3 has 15 amino acids. In DNA, the CDR3 is TGTGCCAGTAGTATATCTCAGGGTAGCAATCAGCCCCAGCATTTT. Protein sequence: CASSISQGSNQPQHF.

Here the CDR3 DNA reads TGCGCCAGCAGCCCCCGACAGGGAGCGAGCTATGGCTACACCTTC. This gives the protein CASSPRQGASYGYTF. This chain uses TRBV5-1 with TRBJ1-2, with 7 bases that match TRBD1. The V gene end was trimmed by 4 bases and the J gene end by 4 bases; junction bases not matched to a gene: 10. The CDR3 sequence is 15 residues long. Germline V gene data show CDR1 as SGHRS and CDR2 as YFSETQ.

V usage is TRBV19 and J usage is TRBJ1-1; 10 bases are a match to TRBD1. The V and J ends lost 6 bases and 9 bases, in that order; junction bases with no gene match: 7. Germline CDR1 LNHDA, CDR2 SQIVND (reference sequence). This CDR3 region has 13 residues. The CDR3 coding sequence is TGTGCCAGTAGCCCGACAGGGGGCGGAAAAGCTTTCTTT. It encodes CASSPTGGGKAFF. Based on the CDR3 plus reference TRBV19 and TRBJ1-1, the full variable domain is DGGITQSPKYLFRKEGQNVTLSCEQNLNHDAMYWYRQDPGQGLRLIYYSQIVNDFQKGDIAEGYSVSREKKESFPLTVTSAQKNPTAFYLCASSPTGGGKAFFGQGTRLTVV.

V and J are TRBV4-3 and TRBJ2-3; unclear D gene. The CDR3 has 15 amino acids. Germline values: CDR1 LGHNA, CDR2 YSLEER. Trimming left V 1 base short and J 2 bases short, with 10 bases between. The CDR3 sequence is CASSQAPGYTDTQYF. The CDR3 nucleotides read TGCGCCAGCAGCCAAGCCCCAGGTTACACAGATACGCAGTATTTT.

J is TRBJ1-2 and V is TRBV9, with D maybe TRBD1 (6 bases). Germline CDR1 is SGDLS and CDR2 is YYNGEE. Between the trimmed V and J ends, which lost 3 bases and 4 bases, there was a span of 13 bases. The CDR3 loop spans 14 amino acids. The CDR3 loop reads CASSDRDTFYGYTF. In DNA form, the CDR3 reads TGTGCCAGCAGCGACCGGGACACATTCTATGGCTACACCTTC.

This clone was seen a single time. The J gene is TRBJ1-2, the V gene TRBV6-5; TRBD1 might be the D (6 bases). This CDR3 comprises 13 residues. Trimming stripped 8 bases from V and 1 base from J, with 11 bases between. The germline V gene encodes CDR1 MNHEY and CDR2 SVGAGI. The CDR3 DNA is TGTGCCAGCCAGGGGAATAATAACTATGGCTACACCTTC. Protein product: CASQGNNNYGYTF.

CDR3 sequence reads: CASRQNTRINQPQHF. CDR3 DNA: TGTGCCAGCAGGCAGAACACCAGGATCAATCAGCCCCAGCATTTT. The J gene is TRBJ1-5, the V gene TRBV27; no definite D call. CDR3 length: 15 amino acids. The germline V gene has CDR1 MNHEY and CDR2 SMNVEV (reference sequence). Trimming took 6 bases from V and 3 from J, leaving 15 bases between them.

This chain connects TRBV5-4 to TRBJ1-1, with a weak D call TRBD1 (5 bases). In germline, CDR1 is SGHNT, CDR2 YYREEE (reference sequence). V shed 3 bases and J shed 4 bases, with 22 bases lying between them. The CDR3 has 17 amino acids. The CDR3 sequence: CASSSPGRGIEVTEAFF. CDR3 DNA: TGTGCCAGCAGCTCCCCTGGGAGGGGAATAGAGGTCACTGAAGCTTTCTTT.

The J gene is TRBJ1-5, the V gene TRBV5-1; D is unclear. CDR3 length: 13 amino acids. CDR1 is SGHRS, CDR2 YFSETQ, per germline. V lost 0 bases and J 5 bases, leaving 6 bases between the germline ends. The CDR3 DNA is TGCGCCAGCAGCTTGGACAGTGATCAGCCCCAGCATTTT. Translated: CASSLDSDQPQHF.

The chain couples TRBV11-1 to TRBJ2-5, with 7 positions matching TRBD2. The CDR3 runs to 17 residues. The V and J ends lost 5 bases and 4 bases, in that order; junction bases with no gene match: 16. Germline V gene data show CDR1 as SGHAT and CDR2 as FQDESV (reference sequence). CDR3 amino acids: CASSLTETSFVRETQYF. In nucleotides, the CDR3 is TGTGCCAGCAGCCTGACCGAGACTAGCTTCGTGAGAGAGACCCAGTACTTC.

The chain links TRBV5-1 to TRBJ1-6; D perhaps matches TRBD1 (5 bases). CDR1 is SGHRS and CDR2 is YFSETQ in the germline V gene. The V end was cut by 0 bases, the J end by 5 bases, with 12 bases between. The CDR3 contains 16 residues. The DNA of the CDR3 is TGCGCCAGCAGCTTGGCCCGACAGAATAATAATTCACCCCTCCACTTT. Translating it yields CASSLARQNNNSPLHF. The variable domain in full, completed from reference TRBV5-1 and TRBJ1-6, reads KAGVTQTPRYLIKTRGQQVTLSCSPISGHRSVSWYQQTPGQGLQFLFEYFSETQRNKGNFPGRFSGRQFSNSRSEMNVSTLELGDSALYLCASSLARQNNNSPLHFGNGTRLTVT.

V is TRBV4-3 and J is TRBJ1-1; D might be TRBD1 (6 bases). CDR1 is LGHNA, CDR2 YSLEER, per germline. CDR3 length: 13 amino acids. Trimming left V 5 bases short and J 4 bases short, with 11 bases between. CDR3 nucleotides: TGCGCCAGCAGCGAGGGGGTGGGCACTGAAGCTTTCTTT. Translation: CASSEGVGTEAFF.